Listed below are T cell receptor beta chains from one sample, sequenced in a study of cytomegalovirus exposure and HLA in healthy donors. Clones were sequenced by immunoSEQ multiplex PCR, and TCRdb holds only the in-frame ones, with some missing. The sample shows about 180,000 clones, just over 75% of them seen only once. Sequenced material: PBMCs. These receptors originate from a man between 18 and 29 years old in good health and CMV-seronegative. Both conserved end residues are part of each CDR3. A D gene is named only where the DNA matches it firmly. Some rows mark clone size as missing; the rest say once, few, many or name a class of expanded clone.

>TRBD2|TRBJ2-5|TRBV11-2|NA
CASSLEAGGQETQYF
TGTGCCAGCAGCTTAGAGGCGGGGGGGCAAGAGACCCAGTACTTC
>TRBD2|TRBJ2-7|TRBV7-2|NA
CASSQGGEQYF
TGTGCCAGCAGCCAGGGAGGGGAGCAGTACTTC
>TRBD1|TRBJ2-7|TRBV29-1|NA
CSALGQSYEQYF
TGCAGCGCCCTGGGACAGAGCTACGAGCAGTACTTC
>NA|TRBJ2-1|TRBV27|NA
CASSRAGEQFF
TGTGCCAGCTCTCGTGCGGGGGAGCAGTTCTTC
>TRBD2|TRBJ2-1|TRBV4-3|NA
CASSQEWRESYNEQFF
TGCGCCAGCAGCCAAGAGTGGCGGGAGTCTTACAATGAGCAGTTCTTC
>NA|TRBJ2-5|TRBV7-9|NA
CASSFYSNRQETQYF
TGTGCCAGCAGCTTTTATTCCAACAGACAAGAGACCCAGTACTTC
>TRBD1|TRBJ1-6|TRBV5-1|NA
CASSFRDRDNSPLHF
TGCGCCAGCAGCTTCCGGGACAGGGATAATTCACCCCTCCACTTT
>TRBD2|TRBJ2-3|TRBV7-9|NA
CASSPATSGGSDTQYF
TGTGCCAGCAGCCCGGCCACTAGCGGGGGATCAGATACGCAGTATTTT
>NA|TRBJ1-1|TRBV6-5|NA
CASRKTEITEAFF
TGTGCCAGCAGGAAAACAGAAATCACTGAAGCTTTCTTT
>NA|TRBJ2-7|TRBV27|NA
CASSFWGEGSYEQYF
TGTGCCAGCAGTTTTTGGGGAGAAGGCTCCTACGAGCAGTACTTC
>TRBD1|TRBJ1-2|TRBV15|NA
CATSPPRETGIYGYTF
TGTGCCACCAGCCCCCCTCGAGAGACAGGGATCTATGGCTACACCTTC
>NA|TRBJ1-1|TRBV7-2|NA
CASSPPGRWNEAFF
TGTGCCAGCAGCCCCCCCGGCAGGTGGAATGAAGCTTTCTTT
>NA|TRBJ1-4|TRBV7-2|NA
CASSLDRINEKLFF
TGTGCCAGCAGCCTAGACAGGATAAATGAAAAACTGTTTTTT
>NA|TRBJ1-4|TRBV4-1|NA
CASSQDPYRQGGEKLFF
TGCGCCAGCAGCCAAGATCCTTATCGGCAGGGTGGGGAAAAACTGTTTTTT
>TRBD1|TRBJ1-5|TRBV2|NA
CASKTTGGNQPQHF
TGTGCCAGCAAAACGACAGGGGGGAATCAGCCCCAGCATTTT
>NA|TRBJ2-5|TRBV19|NA
CASSIDLEQETQYF
TGTGCCAGTAGTATAGATCTCGAGCAAGAGACCCAGTACTTC
>NA|TRBJ2-3|TRBV9|NA
CASSVAGNGGSTDTQYF
TGTGCCAGCAGCGTAGCAGGGAATGGGGGCAGCACAGATACGCAGTATTTT
>NA|TRBJ2-7|TRBV6-5|NA
CASSYQESTYEQYF
TGTGCCAGCAGTTATCAAGAGAGCACCTACGAGCAGTACTTC
>NA|TRBJ2-5|TRBV7-3|NA
CASSLTSGSEETQYF
TGTGCCAGCAGCTTAACGAGCGGCTCCGAAGAGACCCAGTACTTC
>TRBD2|TRBJ2-7|TRBV5-6|NA
CASSSRGGGDDYEQYF
TGTGCCAGCAGCTCGCGGGGGGGCGGTGACGACTACGAGCAGTACTTC
>TRBD2|TRBJ2-7|TRBV19|NA
CASSYTSVPYEQYF
TGTGCCAGTAGTTACACTAGCGTTCCCTACGAGCAGTACTTC
>TRBD2|TRBJ2-1|TRBV7-8|NA
CASSFPVAGSSYNEQFF
TGTGCCAGCAGCTTCCCGGTAGCGGGGAGCTCCTACAATGAGCAGTTCTTC
>TRBD2|TRBJ2-7|TRBV4-3|once
CASSQEISGESYEQYF
TGCGCCAGCAGCCAAGAAATTAGCGGGGAATCCTACGAGCAGTACTTC
>TRBD1|TRBJ2-1|TRBV5-6|NA
CASSGGTGQFF
TGTGCCAGCAGTGGCGGGACAGGGCAGTTCTTC
>NA|TRBJ1-6|TRBV5-4|NA
CASSLEAAYNSPLHF
TGTGCCAGCAGCTTGGAGGCGGCTTATAATTCACCCCTCCACTTT
>NA|TRBJ2-3|TRBV7-9|NA
CSSELGGDTQYF
TGTTCCAGTGAATTGGGGGGAGATACGCAGTATTTT
>NA|TRBJ2-5|TRBV19|NA
CASSHRGGNQETQYF
TGTGCCAGTAGCCACCGTGGGGGGAACCAAGAGACCCAGTACTTC
>TRBD1|TRBJ2-5|TRBV27|NA
CASSAKTGALQETQYF
TGTGCCAGCAGTGCGAAGACAGGGGCGCTACAAGAGACCCAGTACTTC
>NA|TRBJ2-1|TRBV7-6|once
CASSLKGRLTNNEQFF
TGTGCCAGCAGCTTAAAAGGGAGGTTAACGAACAATGAGCAGTTCTTC
>TRBD2|TRBJ2-3|TRBV9|NA
CASSVDLAGGSDTQYF
TGTGCCAGCAGCGTAGATTTGGCGGGAGGATCAGATACGCAGTATTTT
>NA|TRBJ2-7|TRBV14|NA
CASSQPLQGINSYEQYF
TGTGCCAGCAGCCAACCACTCCAGGGGATAAACTCCTACGAGCAGTACTTC
>NA|TRBJ2-1|TRBV9|NA
CASSVDGGNYNEQFF
TGTGCCAGCAGCGTAGATGGGGGGAACTACAATGAGCAGTTCTTC
>TRBD1|TRBJ1-2|TRBV27|NA
CASSADRDRGHGYTF
TGTGCCAGCAGTGCCGACCGGGACAGGGGGCATGGCTACACCTTC
>NA|TRBJ2-7|TRBV30|NA
CAWSVRGSSYEQYF
TGTGCCTGGAGTGTACGGGGGAGCTCCTACGAGCAGTACTTC
>TRBD2|TRBJ2-7|TRBV11-2|NA
CASSLGLAGAEQYF
TGTGCCAGCAGCCTGGGACTAGCGGGGGCTGAGCAGTACTTC
>TRBD1|TRBJ2-7|TRBV4-2|NA
CASSQELNRGNYEQYF
TGTGCCAGCAGCCAAGAATTGAACAGGGGGAACTACGAGCAGTACTTC
>NA|TRBJ2-1|TRBV5-5|once
CASSLGPAGNEQFF
TGTGCCAGCAGCTTGGGGCCCGCAGGCAATGAGCAGTTCTTC
>NA|TRBJ1-1|TRBV30|NA
CAWVLAGPLNTEAFF
TGTGCCTGGGTACTGGCAGGGCCCCTGAACACTGAAGCTTTCTTT
>NA|TRBJ2-3|TRBV4-1|NA
CASSQVKDSDTQYF
TGCGCCAGCAGCCAAGTGAAGGACTCAGATACGCAGTATTTT
>TRBD1|TRBJ1-1|TRBV19|NA
CASSTLSGTVNTEAFF
TGTGCCAGTAGTACTCTCTCCGGGACAGTGAACACTGAAGCTTTCTTT
>NA|TRBJ2-2|TRBV6-5|NA
CASRRPGVGTGELFF
TGTGCCAGCAGACGCCCCGGGGTAGGCACCGGGGAGCTGTTTTTT